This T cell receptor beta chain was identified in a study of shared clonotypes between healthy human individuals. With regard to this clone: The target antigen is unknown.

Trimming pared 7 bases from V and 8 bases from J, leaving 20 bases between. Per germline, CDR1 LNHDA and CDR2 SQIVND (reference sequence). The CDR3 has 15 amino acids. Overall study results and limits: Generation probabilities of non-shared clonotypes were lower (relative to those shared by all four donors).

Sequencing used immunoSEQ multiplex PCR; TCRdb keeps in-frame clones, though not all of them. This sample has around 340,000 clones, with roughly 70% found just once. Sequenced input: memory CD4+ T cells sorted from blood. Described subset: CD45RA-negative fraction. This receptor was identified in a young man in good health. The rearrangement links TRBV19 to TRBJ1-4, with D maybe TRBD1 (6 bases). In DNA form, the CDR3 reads TGTGCCAGTATTCCGCTCGGGGGGCTAGTAGAAAAACTGTTTTTT. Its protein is CASIPLGGLVEKLFF.